The clone carrying this T cell receptor (beta chain) has just a few counts. The antigen remains undetermined. The same CDR3 can be traced to other DNA sequences in this sample. Around day 10 of culture, CD4+ T cells were separated out. Subjects were given two BNT162b2 or mRNA-1273 vaccine doses. None of the vaccinated had previously contracted SARS-CoV-2, and their nucleocapsid antibodies tested negative. Both day 3 and day 7 saw half the medium replaced with IL-2 medium. The table came from immunoSEQ multiplex PCR; TCRdb's copy has only in-frame clones and leaves some out. The sample includes roughly 40,000 clones, about 70% of them seen just once. The data were taken from a study of vaccination effects on CD4 cells after COVID-19. Whole-study findings and limits: Common cold coronaviruses were cross-recognized by only 1 of 255 vaccine-induced clones in healthy vaccinees. There were few convalescent patients in the study and no early post-infection timepoints.

The CDR3 consists of 14 residues. V was shortened by 0 bases and J by 2 bases, with 7 bases between the two germline ends. The germline V gene encodes CDR1 KGHSH and CDR2 LQKENI. This sequence joins TRBV18 and TRBJ1-2; D unclear. The sample was CD4+ T cells from PBMCs cultured without peptide, taken after COVID-19 vaccination. The source is a human donor who received a COVID-19 vaccine. The CDR3 coding sequence is TGTGCCAGCTCACCACCGGGAGAAAACTATGGCTACACCTTC. It is translated as CASSPPGENYGYTF. The full variable domain, in which reference TRBV18 and TRBJ1-2 provide the parts outside the CDR3, is NAGVMQNPRHLVRRRGQEARLRCSPMKGHSHVYWYRQLPEEGLKFMVYLQKENIIDESGMPKERFSAEFPKEGPSILRIQQVVRGDSAAYFCASSPPGENYGYTFGSGTRLTVV.